This T cell receptor (beta chain) was observed in a study of T-cell memory formation after mild COVID-19. In the study overall: For the most part, TCR clusters were specific to one donor. Notes on the study in general: Clones contracting over day 15 to 85 were CD4/CD8 balanced, with later expanders leaning CD4+. CM and EM subsets held most contracting CD4+ clones; EMRA held CD8+ ones.

Via MiXCR, TCRdb re-called the 5' RACE reads, giving one row per CDR3 protein. The table lists 120,000 to 150,000 distinct CDR3 sequences, 5.5% to 7% of them singletons. The CDR3 is 15 amino acids. Germline values: CDR1 DFQATT, CDR2 SNEGSKA (reference sequence). The ends were cut back, 3 bases at V and 4 bases at J, with 16 bases in the middle. This clonotype was seen a few times. The antigen remains unidentified. The V call is TRBV20-1, the J call TRBJ1-5; possible D gene TRBD1, 6 bases. The material sequenced was PBMCs or a T cell subset sorted from them (not recorded which). The source is an adult woman who had mild COVID-19 (a few samples of this study predate the infection). Cell type and time point are not known. CDR3 sequence reads: CSASWAGATNQPQHF. As DNA, the CDR3 is TGCAGTGCTAGTTGGGCAGGGGCCACTAATCAGCCCCAGCATTTT.